What follows are 2 T cell receptor beta chains derived from one specimen sequenced in a study of neurological immune-mediated disorders. TCRdb called the 5' RACE reads again in MiXCR, with one record for every CDR3 protein. This sample has nearly 60,000 distinct CDR3 sequences; about 3.4% occur once, and the top ten carry approximately 6.6%. Sample: PBMCs. These receptors all come from a woman in her fifties or sixties with multiple sclerosis.

This clonotype was picked up many times. The chain has TRBV9 and TRBJ2-7, with D perhaps TRBD2 (6 bases). Per the germline V gene, CDR1 is SGDLS and CDR2 is YYNGEE. The CDR3 runs 15 residues. Trimming stripped 0 bases from V and 3 bases from J, with 13 bases between. The CDR3 is CASSVASGANYEQYF. As DNA, the CDR3 is TGTGCCAGCAGCGTAGCCTCGGGAGCAAACTACGAGCAGTACTTC.

The CDR3 region has the DNA TGTGCCAGCAGCGCAGGGACCTCCGGGGGAGAGACCCAGTACTTC. It is translated as CASSAGTSGGETQYF. The chain couples TRBV2 to TRBJ2-5; weak D call: TRBD2 (6 bases). Per germline, CDR1 SNHLY and CDR2 FYNNEI. Trimming shortened V by 6 bases and J by 4 bases, and 18 bases separated the two germline ends. CDR3 length: 15 amino acids.